This T cell receptor beta chain was recorded in a study of blood T cell repertoires in COVID-19. Overall study context: Samples came from the United States, Italy and Spain, spanning acute and convalescent COVID-19.

Per the authors' pipeline: Amplification with reference gene primers provided the estimates of nucleated cell counts. Generated by immunoSEQ multiplex PCR, the TCRdb table keeps only in-frame clones and is missing some. Clone size and V and J calls were adopted from that table, with D and trimming inferred from the DNA. Found here are 300,000 to 450,000 clones, 85% of them singletons; the top ten hold more than 3%. Germline V gives CDR1 MDHEN, CDR2 SYDVKM. V dropped 5 bases and J dropped 8; count of bases not matched to a gene: 11. The length of the CDR3 is 15 residues. The clonotype was recovered from a woman aged 18-29 years with acute or convalescent COVID-19. Sequenced: peripheral blood. The J gene is TRBJ1-2, the V gene TRBV28; 10 bases are a match to TRBD1. The CDR3 loop is CASSGTTGGADGYTF. DNA of the CDR3: TGTGCCAGCAGTGGAACGACAGGGGGCGCAGACGGCTACACCTTC.